The present T cell receptor beta chain was sequenced within a study of STAT5B mutations in CD4+ large granular lymphocyte leukemia. Findings of the study overall: Patient cell sources varied; roughly 6 CD4-sorted samples entered the clonality comparison.

Either unselected PBMC or bead-purified CD4+, CD4+CD8+, CD57+ or CD56+ cells were sequenced. Germline V gene data show CDR1 as SGDLS and CDR2 as YYNGEE. The V end lost 3 bases, the J end lost 3 bases, and 15 bases lay between the germline ends. This CDR3 is 15 amino acids long. In the case of this clone: Its target is not known.

Original analysis: A productive frequency of 2.59 x 10-5 was the lowest detectable. Profiled with immunoSEQ multiplex PCR; TCRdb holds only in-frame clones, not every one. D and trimming were read from the DNA, whereas the V and J calls and clone size are those reported in that table. The data contain fewer than 6,000 clones, over 70% of them seen just once; the ten biggest clones take up under 75%. The chain recombines TRBV9 with TRBJ1-2, with D perhaps matching TRBD1 (5 bases). The origin of this receptor is an elderly man with CD4+ T-cell large granular lymphocyte leukemia. The sample was PBMCs. Here the CDR3 reads CASSGTGGRDYGYTF. CDR3 DNA sequence: TGTGCCAGCAGCGGGACGGGGGGAAGGGACTATGGCTACACCTTC.